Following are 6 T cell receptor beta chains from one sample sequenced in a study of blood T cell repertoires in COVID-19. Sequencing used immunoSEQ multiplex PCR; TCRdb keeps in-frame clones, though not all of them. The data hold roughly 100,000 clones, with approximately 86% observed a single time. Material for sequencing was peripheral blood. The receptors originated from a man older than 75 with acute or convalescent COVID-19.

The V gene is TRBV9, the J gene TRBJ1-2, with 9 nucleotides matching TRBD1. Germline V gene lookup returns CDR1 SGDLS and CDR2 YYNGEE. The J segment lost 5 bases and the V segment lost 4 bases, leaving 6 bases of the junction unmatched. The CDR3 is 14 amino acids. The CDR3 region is CASSLTGQGYGYTF. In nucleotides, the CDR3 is TGTGCCAGCAGCCTAACAGGACAGGGGTATGGCTACACCTTC.

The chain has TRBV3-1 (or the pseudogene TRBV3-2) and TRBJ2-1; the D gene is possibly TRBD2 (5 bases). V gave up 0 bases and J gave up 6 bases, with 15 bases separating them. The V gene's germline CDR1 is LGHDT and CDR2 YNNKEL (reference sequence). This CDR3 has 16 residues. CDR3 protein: CASSQDWASRGNEQFF. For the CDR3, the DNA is TGTGCCAGCAGCCAAGACTGGGCTAGCCGAGGCAATGAGCAGTTCTTC.

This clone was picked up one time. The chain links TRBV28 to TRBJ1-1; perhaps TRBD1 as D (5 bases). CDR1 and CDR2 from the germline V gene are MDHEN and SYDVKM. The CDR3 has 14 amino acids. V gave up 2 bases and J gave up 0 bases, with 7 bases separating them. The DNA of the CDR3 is TGTGCCAGCAGTTTACGGGGGATGAACACTGAAGCTTTCTTT. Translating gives CASSLRGMNTEAFF.

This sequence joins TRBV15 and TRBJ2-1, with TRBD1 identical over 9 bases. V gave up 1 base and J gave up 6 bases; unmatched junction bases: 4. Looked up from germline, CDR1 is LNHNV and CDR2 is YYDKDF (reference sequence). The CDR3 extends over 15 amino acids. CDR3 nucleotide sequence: TGTGCCACCAGCAGAGGGGGACAGGGTATCAATGAGCAGTTCTTC. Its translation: CATSRGGQGINEQFF.

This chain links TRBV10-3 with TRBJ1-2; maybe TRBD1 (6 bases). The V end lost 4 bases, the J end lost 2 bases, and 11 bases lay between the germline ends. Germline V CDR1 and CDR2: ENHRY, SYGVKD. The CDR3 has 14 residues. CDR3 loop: CAISAQGPNYGYTF. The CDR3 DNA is TGTGCCATCAGTGCTCAGGGGCCAAACTATGGCTACACCTTC.

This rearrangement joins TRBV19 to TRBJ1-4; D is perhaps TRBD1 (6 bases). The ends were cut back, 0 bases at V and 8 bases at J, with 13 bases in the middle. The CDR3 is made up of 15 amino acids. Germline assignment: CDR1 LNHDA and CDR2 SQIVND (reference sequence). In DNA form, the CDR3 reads TGTGCCAGTAGTATAGACCGGGACACTTCCGAAAAACTGTTTTTT. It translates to CASSIDRDTSEKLFF.